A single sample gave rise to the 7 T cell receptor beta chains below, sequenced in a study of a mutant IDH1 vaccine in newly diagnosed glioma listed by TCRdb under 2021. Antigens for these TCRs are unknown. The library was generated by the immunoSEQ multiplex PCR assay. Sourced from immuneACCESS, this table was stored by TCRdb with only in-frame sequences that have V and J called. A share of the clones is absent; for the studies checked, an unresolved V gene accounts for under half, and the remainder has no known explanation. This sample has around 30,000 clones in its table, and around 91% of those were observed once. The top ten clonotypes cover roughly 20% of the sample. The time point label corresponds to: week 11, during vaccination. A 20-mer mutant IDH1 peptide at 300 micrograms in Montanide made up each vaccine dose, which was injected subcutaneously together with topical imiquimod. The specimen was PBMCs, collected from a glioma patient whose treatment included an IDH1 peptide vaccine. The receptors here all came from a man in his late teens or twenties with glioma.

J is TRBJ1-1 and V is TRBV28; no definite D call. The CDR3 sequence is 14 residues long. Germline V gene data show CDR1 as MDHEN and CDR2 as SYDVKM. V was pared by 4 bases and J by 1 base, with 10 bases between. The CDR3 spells CASSWLRGNTEAFF. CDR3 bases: TGTGCCAGCAGTTGGCTCCGGGGGAACACTGAAGCTTTCTTT.

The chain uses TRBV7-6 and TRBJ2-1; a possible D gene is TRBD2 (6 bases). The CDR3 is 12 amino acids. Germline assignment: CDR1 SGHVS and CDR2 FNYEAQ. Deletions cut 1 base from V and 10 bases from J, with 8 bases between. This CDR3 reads CASSLVGREQFF. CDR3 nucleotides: TGTGCCAGCAGCTTAGTGGGGAGGGAGCAGTTCTTC.

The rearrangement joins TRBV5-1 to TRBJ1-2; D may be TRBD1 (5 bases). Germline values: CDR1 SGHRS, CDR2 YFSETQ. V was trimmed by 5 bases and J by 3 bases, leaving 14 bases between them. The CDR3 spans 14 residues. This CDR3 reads CASSRAGRDYGYTF. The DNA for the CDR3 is TGCGCCAGCAGTCGGGCAGGGAGGGACTATGGCTACACCTTC.

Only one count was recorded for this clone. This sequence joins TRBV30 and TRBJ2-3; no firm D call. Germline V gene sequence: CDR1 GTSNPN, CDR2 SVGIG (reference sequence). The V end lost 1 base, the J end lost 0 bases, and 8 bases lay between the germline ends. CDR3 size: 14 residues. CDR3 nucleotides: TGTGCCTGGAGTGAGGGTTCTAGCACAGATACGCAGTATTTT. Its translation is CAWSEGSSTDTQYF. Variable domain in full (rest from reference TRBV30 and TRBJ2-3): SQTIHQWPATLVQPVGSPLSLECTVEGTSNPNLYWYRQAAGRGLQLLFYSVGIGQISSEVPQNLSASRPQDRQFILSSKKLLLSDSGFYLCAWSEGSSTDTQYFGPGTRLTVL.

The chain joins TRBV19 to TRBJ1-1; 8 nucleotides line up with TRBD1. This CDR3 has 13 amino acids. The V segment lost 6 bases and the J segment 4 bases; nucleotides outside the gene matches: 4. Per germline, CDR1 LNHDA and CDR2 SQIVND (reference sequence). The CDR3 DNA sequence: TGTGCCAGTAGGGGAACAGGGGGCACTGAAGCTTTCTTT. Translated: CASRGTGGTEAFF.

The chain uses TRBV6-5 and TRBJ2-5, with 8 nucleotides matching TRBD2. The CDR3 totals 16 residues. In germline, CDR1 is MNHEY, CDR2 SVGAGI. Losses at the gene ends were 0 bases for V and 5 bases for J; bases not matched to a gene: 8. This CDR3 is CASSYSGREDPETQYF. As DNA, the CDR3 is TGTGCCAGCAGTTACTCGGGGCGGGAGGACCCGGAGACCCAGTACTTC.

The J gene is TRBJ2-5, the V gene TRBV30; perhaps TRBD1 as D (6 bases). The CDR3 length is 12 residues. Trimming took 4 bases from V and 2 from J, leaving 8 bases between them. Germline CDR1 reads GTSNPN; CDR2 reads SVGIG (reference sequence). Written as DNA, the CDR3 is TGTGCCTGGACAGGGGCACAAGAGACCCAGTACTTC. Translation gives CAWTGAQETQYF.